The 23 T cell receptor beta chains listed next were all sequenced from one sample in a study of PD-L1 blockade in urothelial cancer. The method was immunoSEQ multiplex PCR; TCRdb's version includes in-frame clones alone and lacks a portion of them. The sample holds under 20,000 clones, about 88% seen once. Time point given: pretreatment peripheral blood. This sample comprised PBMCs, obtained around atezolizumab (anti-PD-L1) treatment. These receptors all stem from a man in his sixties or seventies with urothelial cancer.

CDR3 in DNA: TGTGCCAGCAGTCCCACGACAGGATTCCACCAAGAGACCCAGTACTTC. Protein sequence: CASSPTTGFHQETQYF. The V and J genes are TRBV28 and TRBJ2-5; tentative D call: TRBD1 (6 bases). CDR1 is MDHEN, CDR2 SYDVKM, per germline. Trimming stripped 5 bases from V and 0 bases from J, with 16 bases between. This CDR3 comprises 16 residues.

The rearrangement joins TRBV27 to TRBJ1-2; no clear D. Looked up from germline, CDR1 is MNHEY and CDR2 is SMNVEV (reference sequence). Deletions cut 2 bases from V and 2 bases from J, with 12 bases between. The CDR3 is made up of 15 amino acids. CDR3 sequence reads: CASSLKKPGNYGYTF. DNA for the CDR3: TGTGCCAGCAGTTTAAAGAAGCCAGGAAACTATGGCTACACCTTC.

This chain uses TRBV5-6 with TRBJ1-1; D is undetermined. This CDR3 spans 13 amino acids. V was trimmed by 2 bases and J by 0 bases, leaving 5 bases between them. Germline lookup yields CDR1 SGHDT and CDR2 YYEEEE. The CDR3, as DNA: TGTGCCAGCAGCTTCAGAATGAACACTGAAGCTTTCTTT. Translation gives CASSFRMNTEAFF.

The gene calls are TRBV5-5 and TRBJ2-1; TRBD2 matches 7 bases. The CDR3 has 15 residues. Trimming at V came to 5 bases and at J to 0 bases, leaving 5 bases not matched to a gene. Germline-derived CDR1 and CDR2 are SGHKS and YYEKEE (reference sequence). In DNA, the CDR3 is TGTGCCAGCAGTCCTCGGGACTACTCCTACAATGAGCAGTTCTTC. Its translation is CASSPRDYSYNEQFF.

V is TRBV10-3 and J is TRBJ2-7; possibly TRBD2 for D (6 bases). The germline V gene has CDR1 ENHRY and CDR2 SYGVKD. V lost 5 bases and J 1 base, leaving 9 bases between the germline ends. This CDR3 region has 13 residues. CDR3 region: CAISRGGSYEQYF. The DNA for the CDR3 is TGTGCCATCAGTCGTGGGGGGTCCTACGAGCAGTACTTC.

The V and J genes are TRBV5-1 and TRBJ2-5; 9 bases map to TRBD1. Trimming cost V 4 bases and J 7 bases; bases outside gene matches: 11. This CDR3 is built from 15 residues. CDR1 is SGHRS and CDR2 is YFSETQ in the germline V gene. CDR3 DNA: TGCGCCAGCAGCCCAAACTTGGACAGGGGCCCGACCCAGTACTTC. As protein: CASSPNLDRGPTQYF.

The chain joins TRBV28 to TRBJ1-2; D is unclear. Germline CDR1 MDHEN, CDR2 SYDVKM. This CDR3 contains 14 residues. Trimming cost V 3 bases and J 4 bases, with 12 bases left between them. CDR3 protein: CASSFRWAAYGYTF. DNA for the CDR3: TGTGCCAGCAGTTTTAGGTGGGCTGCCTATGGCTACACCTTC.

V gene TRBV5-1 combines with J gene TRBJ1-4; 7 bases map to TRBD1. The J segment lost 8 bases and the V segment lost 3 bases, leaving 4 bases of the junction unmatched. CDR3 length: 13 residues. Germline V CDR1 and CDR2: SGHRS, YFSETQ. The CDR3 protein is CASSSGQHEKLFF. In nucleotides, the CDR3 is TGCGCCAGCAGCTCGGGACAGCACGAAAAACTGTTTTTT.

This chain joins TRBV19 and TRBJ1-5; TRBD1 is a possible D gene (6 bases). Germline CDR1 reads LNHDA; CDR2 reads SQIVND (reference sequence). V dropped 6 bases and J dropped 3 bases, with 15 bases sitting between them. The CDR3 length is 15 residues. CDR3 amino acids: CASSPQDRLNQPQHF. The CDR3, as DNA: TGTGCCAGTAGCCCTCAAGACAGGCTCAATCAGCCCCAGCATTTT.

CDR3 sequence: CASSDYRGVDQPQHF. CDR3 in DNA: TGTGCCAGTAGTGACTACAGGGGGGTCGATCAGCCCCAGCATTTT. The chain employs TRBV19 and TRBJ1-5; 8 bases are shared with TRBD1. The CDR3 is 15 amino acids. The germline CDR1 and CDR2 sequences are LNHDA and SQIVND (reference sequence). Germline trimming cut 5 bases from V and 5 bases from J; bases unmatched to any gene: 8.

CDR3: CASSLPGGKGYTF. The CDR3 nucleotides read TGTGCCAGCAGCTTACCAGGGGGGAAAGGCTACACCTTC. The rearrangement uses TRBV7-9 and TRBJ1-2; 7 positions agree with TRBD1. There are 13 residues in the CDR3. J gave up 8 bases and V 2 bases, and 5 bases lay outside the gene matches. In germline, CDR1 is SEHNR, CDR2 FQNEAQ (reference sequence).

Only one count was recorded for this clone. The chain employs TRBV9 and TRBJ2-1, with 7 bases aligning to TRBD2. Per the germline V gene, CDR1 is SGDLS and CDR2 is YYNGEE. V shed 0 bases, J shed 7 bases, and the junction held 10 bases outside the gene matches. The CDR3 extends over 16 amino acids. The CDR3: CASSVETAWGGNEQFF. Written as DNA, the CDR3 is TGTGCCAGCAGCGTAGAAACCGCTTGGGGGGGGAATGAGCAGTTCTTC.

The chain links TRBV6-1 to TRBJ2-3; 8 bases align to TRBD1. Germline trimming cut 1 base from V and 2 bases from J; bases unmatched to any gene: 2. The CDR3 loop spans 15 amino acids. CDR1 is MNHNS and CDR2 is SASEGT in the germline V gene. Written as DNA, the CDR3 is TGTGCCAGCAGTGAAGGGACAGGGACCACAGATACGCAGTATTTT. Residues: CASSEGTGTTDTQYF.

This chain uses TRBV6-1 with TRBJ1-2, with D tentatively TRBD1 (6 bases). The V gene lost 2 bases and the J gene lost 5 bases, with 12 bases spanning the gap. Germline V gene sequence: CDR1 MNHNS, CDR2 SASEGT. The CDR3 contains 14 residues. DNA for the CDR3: TGTGCCAGCAGTGAACACAGGGCCCCTTATGGCTACACCTTC. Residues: CASSEHRAPYGYTF.

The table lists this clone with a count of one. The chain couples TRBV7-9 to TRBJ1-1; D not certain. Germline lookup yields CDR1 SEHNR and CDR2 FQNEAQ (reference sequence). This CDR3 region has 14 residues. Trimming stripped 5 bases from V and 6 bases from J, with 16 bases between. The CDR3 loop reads CASSGLHSWPEAFF. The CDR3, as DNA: TGTGCCAGCAGCGGACTCCATTCTTGGCCTGAAGCTTTCTTT.

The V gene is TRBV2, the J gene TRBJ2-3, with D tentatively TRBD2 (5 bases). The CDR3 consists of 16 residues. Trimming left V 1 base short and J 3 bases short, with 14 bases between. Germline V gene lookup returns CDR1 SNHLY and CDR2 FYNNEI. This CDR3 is CASSEEELGVTDTQYF. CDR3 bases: TGTGCCAGCAGTGAAGAAGAGCTGGGAGTAACAGATACGCAGTATTTT.

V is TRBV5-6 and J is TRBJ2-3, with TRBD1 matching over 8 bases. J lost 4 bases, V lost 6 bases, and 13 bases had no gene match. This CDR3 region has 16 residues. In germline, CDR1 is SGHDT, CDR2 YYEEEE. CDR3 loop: CASIGQGRGFADTQYF. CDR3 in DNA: TGTGCCAGCATCGGACAGGGCAGGGGATTCGCAGATACGCAGTATTTT. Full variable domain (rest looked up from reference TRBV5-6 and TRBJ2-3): DAGVTQSPTHLIKTRGQQVTLRCSPKSGHDTVSWYQQALGQGPQFIFQYYEEEERQRGNFPDRFSGHQFPNYSSELNVNALLLGDSALYLCASIGQGRGFADTQYFGPGTRLTVL.

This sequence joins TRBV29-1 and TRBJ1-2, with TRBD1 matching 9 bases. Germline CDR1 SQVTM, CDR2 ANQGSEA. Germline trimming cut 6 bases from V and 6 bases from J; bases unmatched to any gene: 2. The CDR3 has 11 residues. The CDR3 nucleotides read TGCAGCGTCCGGACAGGGGATGGCTACACCTTC. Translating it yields CSVRTGDGYTF.

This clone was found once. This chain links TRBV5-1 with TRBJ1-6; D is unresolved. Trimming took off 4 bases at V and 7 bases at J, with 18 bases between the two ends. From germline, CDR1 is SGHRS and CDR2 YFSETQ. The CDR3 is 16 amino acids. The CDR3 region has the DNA TGCGCCAGCAGCGTGACTCCTGACTTAAGGAATTCACCCCTCCACTTT. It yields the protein CASSVTPDLRNSPLHF. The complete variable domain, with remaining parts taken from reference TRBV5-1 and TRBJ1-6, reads KAGVTQTPRYLIKTRGQQVTLSCSPISGHRSVSWYQQTPGQGLQFLFEYFSETQRNKGNFPGRFSGRQFSNSRSEMNVSTLELGDSALYLCASSVTPDLRNSPLHFGNGTRLTVT.

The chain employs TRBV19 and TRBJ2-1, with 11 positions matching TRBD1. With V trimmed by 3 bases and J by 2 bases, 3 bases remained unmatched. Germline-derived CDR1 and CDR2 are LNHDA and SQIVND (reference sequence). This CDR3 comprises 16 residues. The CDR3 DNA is TGTGCCAGTAGTATGGGACAGGGGGTCCCCTACAATGAGCAGTTCTTC. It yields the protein CASSMGQGVPYNEQFF.

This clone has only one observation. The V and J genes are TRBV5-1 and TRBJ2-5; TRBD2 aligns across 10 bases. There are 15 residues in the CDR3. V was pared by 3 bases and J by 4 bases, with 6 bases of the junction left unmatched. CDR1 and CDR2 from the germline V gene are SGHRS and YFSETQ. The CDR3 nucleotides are TGCGCCAGCAGCTATAGCGGGGGGCCCGTAGAGACCCAGTACTTC. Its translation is CASSYSGGPVETQYF.

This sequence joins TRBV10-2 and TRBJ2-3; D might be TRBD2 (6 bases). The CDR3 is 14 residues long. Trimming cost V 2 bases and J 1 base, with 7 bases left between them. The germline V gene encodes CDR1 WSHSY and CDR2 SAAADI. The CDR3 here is CASSEAGRTDTQYF. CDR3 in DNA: TGCGCCAGCAGTGAGGCGGGGCGCACAGATACGCAGTATTTT.

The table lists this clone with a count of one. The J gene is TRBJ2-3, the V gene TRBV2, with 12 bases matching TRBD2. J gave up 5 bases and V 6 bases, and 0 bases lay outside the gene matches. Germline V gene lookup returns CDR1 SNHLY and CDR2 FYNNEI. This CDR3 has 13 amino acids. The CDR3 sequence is CASRTSGGDTQYF. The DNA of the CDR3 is TGTGCCAGCAGGACTAGCGGGGGAGATACGCAGTATTTT. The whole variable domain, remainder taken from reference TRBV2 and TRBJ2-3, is EPEVTQTPSHQVTQMGQEVILRCVPISNHLYFYWYRQILGQKVEFLVSFYNNEISEKSEIFDDQFSVERPDGSNFTLKIRSTKLEDSAMYFCASRTSGGDTQYFGPGTRLTVL.